The entry that follows covers one TCR beta chain sequence. Per the authors' pipeline: Amplified reference gene primers provided the basis for estimating nucleated cell counts. Assay: immunoSEQ multiplex PCR; the TCRdb copy retains only in-frame clones and omits some. V and J calls and clone size are as listed in that table; D and trimming were resolved from the DNA. The sample consists of about 180,000 clones, about 80% of them appearing once. Participant-given clinical history determined each cohort assignment. The data were obtained in a study of blood T cell repertoires in COVID-19. Study at large: PBMCs, B-cell-depleted T cells, or T cells were the source of the cDNA or gDNA that made up the material.

V gave up 4 bases and J gave up 2 bases; unmatched junction bases: 5. This CDR3 has 16 amino acids. Germline V gene sequence: CDR1 SGHTA, CDR2 FQGTGA. The sequence was obtained from a man aged 55 to 70 who had been exposed to COVID-19. This chain links TRBV7-3 with TRBJ2-3, with TRBD2 matching 11 bases. Sequencing was performed on PBMCs or T cells enriched from blood (not recorded which). The CDR3 sequence is CASSSLAGGLTDTQYF. The CDR3, as DNA: TGTGCCAGCAGCTCTCTAGCGGGAGGCCTCACAGATACGCAGTATTTT.